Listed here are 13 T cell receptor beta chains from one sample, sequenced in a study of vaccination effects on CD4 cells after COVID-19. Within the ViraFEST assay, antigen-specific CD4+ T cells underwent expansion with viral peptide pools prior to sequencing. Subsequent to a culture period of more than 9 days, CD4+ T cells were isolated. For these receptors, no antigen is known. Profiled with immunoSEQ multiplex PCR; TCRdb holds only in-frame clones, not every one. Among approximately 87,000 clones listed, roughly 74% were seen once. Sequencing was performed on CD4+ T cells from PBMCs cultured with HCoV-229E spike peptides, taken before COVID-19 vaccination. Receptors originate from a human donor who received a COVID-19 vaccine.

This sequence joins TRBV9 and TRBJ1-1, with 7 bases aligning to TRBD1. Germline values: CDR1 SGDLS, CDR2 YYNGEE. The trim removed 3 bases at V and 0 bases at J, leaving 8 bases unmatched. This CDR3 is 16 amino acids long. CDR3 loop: CASSAQDRLMNTEAFF. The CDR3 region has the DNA TGTGCCAGCAGCGCCCAGGACAGGTTGATGAACACTGAAGCTTTCTTT. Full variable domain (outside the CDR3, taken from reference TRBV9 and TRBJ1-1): DSGVTQTPKHLITATGQRVTLRCSPRSGDLSVYWYQQSLDQGLQFLIQYYNGEERAKGNILERFSAQQFPDLHSELNLSSLELGDSALYFCASSAQDRLMNTEAFFGQGTRLTVV.

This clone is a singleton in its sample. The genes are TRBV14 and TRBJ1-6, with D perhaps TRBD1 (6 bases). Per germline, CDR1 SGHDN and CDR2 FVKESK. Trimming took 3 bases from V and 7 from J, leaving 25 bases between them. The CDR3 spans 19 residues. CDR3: CASSQRAQKAGHQNSPLHF. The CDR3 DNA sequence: TGTGCCAGCAGCCAGAGGGCACAGAAAGCGGGACATCAAAATTCACCCCTCCACTTT.

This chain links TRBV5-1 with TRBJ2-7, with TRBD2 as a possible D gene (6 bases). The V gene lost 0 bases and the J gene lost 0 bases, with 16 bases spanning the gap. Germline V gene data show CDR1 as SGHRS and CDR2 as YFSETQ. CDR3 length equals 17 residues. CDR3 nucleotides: TGCGCCAGCAGCTTGGTAGGTCGGGACGGGGGCTCCTACGAGCAGTACGTC. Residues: CASSLVGRDGGSYEQYV.

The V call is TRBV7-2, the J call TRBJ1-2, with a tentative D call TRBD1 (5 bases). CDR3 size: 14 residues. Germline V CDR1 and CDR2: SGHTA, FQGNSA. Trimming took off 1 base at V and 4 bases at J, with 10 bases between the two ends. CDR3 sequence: CASSLVQGSYGYTF. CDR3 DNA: TGTGCCAGCAGCTTAGTCCAGGGAAGCTATGGCTACACCTTC.

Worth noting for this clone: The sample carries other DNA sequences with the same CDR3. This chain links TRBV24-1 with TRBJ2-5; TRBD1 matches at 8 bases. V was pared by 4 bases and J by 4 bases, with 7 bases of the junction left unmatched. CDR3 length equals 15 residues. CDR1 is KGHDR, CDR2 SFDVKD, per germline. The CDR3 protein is CATSDPQGAGETQYF. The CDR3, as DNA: TGTGCCACCAGTGACCCTCAGGGGGCAGGAGAGACCCAGTACTTC.

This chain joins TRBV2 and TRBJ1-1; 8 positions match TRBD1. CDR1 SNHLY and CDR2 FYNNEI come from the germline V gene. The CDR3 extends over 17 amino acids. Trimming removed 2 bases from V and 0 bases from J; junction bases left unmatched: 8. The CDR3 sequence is CASSETGGFFVNTEAFF. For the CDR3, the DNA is TGTGCCAGCAGTGAAACAGGGGGTTTCTTTGTGAACACTGAAGCTTTCTTT.

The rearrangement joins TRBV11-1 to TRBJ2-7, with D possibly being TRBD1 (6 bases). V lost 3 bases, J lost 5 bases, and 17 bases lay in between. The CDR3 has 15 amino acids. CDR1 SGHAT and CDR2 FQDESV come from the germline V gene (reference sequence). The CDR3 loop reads CASSFGRGSSHEQYV. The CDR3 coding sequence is TGTGCCAGCAGCTTTGGCAGGGGATCATCCCACGAGCAGTACGTC.

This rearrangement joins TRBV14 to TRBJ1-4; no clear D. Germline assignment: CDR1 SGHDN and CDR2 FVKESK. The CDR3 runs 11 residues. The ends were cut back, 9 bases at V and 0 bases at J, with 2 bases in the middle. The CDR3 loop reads CASTTNEKLFF. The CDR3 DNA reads TGTGCCAGTACAACTAATGAAAAACTGTTTTTT.

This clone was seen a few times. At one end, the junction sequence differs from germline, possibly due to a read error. The CDR3 sequence is CASSFGGGSNNEQFF. CDR3 in DNA: TGTGCCAGCAGCTTTGGGGGAGGCTCCAACAATGAGCAGTTCTTC. The V and J genes are TRBV7-7 and TRBJ2-1, with D possibly matching TRBD2 (6 bases). Germline V gene lookup returns CDR1 SSHAT and CDR2 FNYEAQ (reference sequence). The CDR3 contains 15 residues.

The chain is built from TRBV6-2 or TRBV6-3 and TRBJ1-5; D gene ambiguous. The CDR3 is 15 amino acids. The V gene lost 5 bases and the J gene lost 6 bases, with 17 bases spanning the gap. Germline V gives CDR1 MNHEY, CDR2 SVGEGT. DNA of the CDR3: TGTGCCAGCAGTGATTGGGGAGGGAAGAGTCAGCCCCAGCATTTT. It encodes CASSDWGGKSQPQHF.

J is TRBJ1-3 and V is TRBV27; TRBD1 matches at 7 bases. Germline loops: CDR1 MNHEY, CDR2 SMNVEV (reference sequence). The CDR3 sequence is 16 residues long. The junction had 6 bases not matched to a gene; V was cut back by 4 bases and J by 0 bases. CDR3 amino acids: CASSSPGQASGNTIYF. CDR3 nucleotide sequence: TGTGCCAGCAGTTCTCCCGGACAGGCCTCTGGAAACACCATATATTTT.

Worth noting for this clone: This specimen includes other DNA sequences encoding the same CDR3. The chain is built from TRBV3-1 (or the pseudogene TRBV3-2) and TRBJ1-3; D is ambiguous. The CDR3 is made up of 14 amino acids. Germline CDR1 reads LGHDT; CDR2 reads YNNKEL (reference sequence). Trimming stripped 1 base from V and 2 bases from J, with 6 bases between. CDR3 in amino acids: CASSQGTAGNTIYF. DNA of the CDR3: TGTGCCAGCAGCCAAGGTACGGCTGGAAACACCATATATTTT.

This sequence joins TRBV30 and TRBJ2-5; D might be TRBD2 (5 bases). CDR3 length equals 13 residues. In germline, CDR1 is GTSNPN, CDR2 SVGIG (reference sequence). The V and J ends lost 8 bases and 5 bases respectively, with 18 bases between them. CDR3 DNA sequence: TGTGCCGCCTGGATCGGGGTTTGGGAGACCCAGTACTTC. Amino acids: CAAWIGVWETQYF.